A selection of T cell receptor beta chains follows, all from one sample in a study of blood T cell repertoires in COVID-19. Assay: immunoSEQ multiplex PCR; the TCRdb copy retains only in-frame clones and omits some. The table lists 250,000 to 300,000 clones, roughly 86% of them singletons, with 0.75% to 1% in the top ten. Sequenced: PBMCs or T cells enriched from blood (not recorded which). These receptors were obtained from a young woman who had recovered from COVID-19. Both conserved end residues are part of each CDR3. D genes are given only for firm matches. For some rows the clone size is stated as once, few or many, or as a class when expanded; others skip it.

j_call cdr3_length d_call v_call clone_size cdr3_aa cdr3_nt
TRBJ2-3 14 TRBD1 TRBV19 NA CASSSGQVQDTQYF TGTGCCAGTAGTTCCGGACAGGTGCAGGATACGCAGTATTTT
TRBJ1-1 13 NA TRBV24-1 NA CATQRGSRPEAFF TGTGCCACCCAGCGGGGTTCCAGGCCTGAAGCTTTCTTT
TRBJ2-3 15 NA TRBV4-1 NA CASSYNPPGTDTQYF TGCGCCAGCAGCTATAATCCCCCGGGCACAGATACGCAGTATTTT
TRBJ1-1 12 TRBD1 TRBV18 NA CASSPQGEEAFF TGTGCCAGCTCACCGCAGGGGGAAGAAGCTTTCTTT
TRBJ2-7 14 TRBD1 TRBV5-6 NA CASSGDRDHYEQYF TGTGCCAGCAGCGGGGACAGGGATCACTACGAGCAGTACTTC
TRBJ1-3 15 NA TRBV25-1 NA CASSDGTGSGNTIYF TGTGCCAGCAGTGACGGCACAGGCTCCGGAAACACCATATATTTT
TRBJ2-6 16 TRBD1 TRBV27 NA CASSDRGNSGANVLTF TGTGCCAGCAGTGACAGGGGCAACTCTGGGGCCAACGTCCTGACTTTC
TRBJ2-5 15 TRBD2 TRBV7-2 NA CASSPLAGRWETQYF TGTGCCAGCAGCCCTTTAGCGGGGCGTTGGGAGACCCAGTACTTC
TRBJ2-7 14 NA TRBV6-5 NA CASSFTPPGYEQYF TGTGCCAGCAGTTTCACCCCCCCCGGCTACGAGCAGTACTTC
TRBJ2-7 17 TRBD1 TRBV24-1 NA CATSDLVGTGLDYEQYF TGTGCCACCAGTGATTTGGTTGGGACAGGGTTGGACTACGAGCAGTACTTC
TRBJ2-7 14 NA TRBV10-3 NA CAITSEPSSYEQYF TGTGCCATCACCTCGGAGCCTAGCTCCTACGAGCAGTACTTC
TRBJ2-1 16 TRBD1 TRBV9 NA CASSVGQGIPNNEQFF TGTGCCAGCAGCGTAGGACAGGGGATCCCAAACAATGAGCAGTTCTTC
TRBJ2-5 10 NA TRBV13 NA CASGEETQYF TGTGCCAGCGGAGAGGAGACCCAGTACTTC
TRBJ1-3 15 TRBD1 TRBV11-3 NA CASSLRQGSGNTIYF TGTGCCAGCAGCTTGAGACAGGGGTCTGGAAACACCATATATTTT
TRBJ1-4 15 TRBD1 TRBV24-1 NA CATASGTEPNEKLFF TGTGCCACCGCCTCGGGGACAGAACCTAATGAAAAACTGTTTTTT
TRBJ1-3 13 NA TRBV29-1 NA CSVIWGAGNTIYF TGCAGCGTTATCTGGGGGGCTGGAAACACCATATATTTT
TRBJ2-1 14 NA TRBV11-3 few CASSLGGSHNEQFF TGTGCCAGCAGCTTAGGAGGGTCCCACAATGAGCAGTTCTTC
TRBJ2-7 18 TRBD1 TRBV14 NA CASSQEAVLDRYSYEQYF TGTGCCAGCAGCCAAGAGGCAGTGCTGGACAGGTACTCCTACGAGCAGTACTTC
TRBJ1-1 15 NA TRBV29-1 once CSVEFKAGVNTEAFF TGCAGCGTTGAATTCAAGGCAGGGGTGAACACTGAAGCTTTCTTT
TRBJ2-1 11 NA TRBV2 NA CASIVAREQFF TGTGCCAGCATTGTAGCGCGGGAGCAGTTCTTC
TRBJ1-1 14 NA TRBV11-2 NA CASSLLTRGTEAFF TGTGCCAGCAGCTTGTTGACACGGGGCACTGAAGCTTTCTTT
TRBJ2-3 15 NA TRBV10-3 NA CAISTFTTGTDTQYF TGTGCCATCAGTACCTTTACTACCGGCACAGATACGCAGTATTTT
TRBJ1-1 17 TRBD1 TRBV27 NA CASSLGGGYRENTEAFF TGTGCCAGCAGTTTAGGAGGGGGCTATAGGGAGAACACTGAAGCTTTCTTT
TRBJ1-6 19 TRBD1 TRBV4-1 NA CASSQEGRQGGSYNSPLHF TGCGCCAGCAGCCAAGAAGGGAGGCAGGGGGGCTCCTATAATTCACCCCTCCACTTT
TRBJ1-1 14 NA TRBV4-3 NA CASSQELPGTEAFF TGCGCCAGCAGCCAAGAACTTCCGGGGACTGAAGCTTTCTTT
TRBJ2-7 14 TRBD1 TRBV7-3 NA CASSLGQGVYEQYF TGTGCCAGCAGCCTTGGACAGGGAGTTTACGAGCAGTACTTC
TRBJ2-7 15 TRBD2 TRBV13 NA CASSFFVSGSYEQYF TGTGCCAGCAGCTTCTTCGTTAGCGGGAGCTACGAGCAGTACTTC
TRBJ2-6 17 NA TRBV18 NA CASSPIWRAAGANVLTF TGTGCCAGCTCCCCAATCTGGAGGGCTGCTGGGGCCAACGTCCTGACTTTC
TRBJ1-1 15 TRBD1 TRBV18 NA CASSLSGTANTEAFF TGTGCCAGCTCCTTGTCCGGGACAGCGAACACTGAAGCTTTCTTT
TRBJ2-5 15 TRBD1 TRBV19 NA CASRPGQWGQETQYF TGTGCCAGTAGACCGGGACAGTGGGGCCAAGAGACCCAGTACTTC
TRBJ2-3 15 NA TRBV5-8 once CASSFHRSSTDTQYF TGTGCCAGCAGCTTCCACAGGAGTAGCACAGATACGCAGTATTTT
TRBJ2-5 15 TRBD1 TRBV6-5 NA CASRHGQGIQETQYF TGTGCCAGCAGACACGGACAGGGGATACAAGAGACCCAGTACTTC
TRBJ1-1 15 NA TRBV7-6 NA CASSLVYGGEFGAFF TGTGCCAGCAGCTTAGTGTACGGTGGGGAGTTCGGGGCTTTCTTT
TRBJ1-1 16 NA TRBV9 NA CASSPPARDMNTEAFF TGTGCCAGCAGCCCCCCGGCTCGCGACATGAACACTGAAGCTTTCTTT
TRBJ1-5 16 TRBD1 TRBV6-6 NA CASNGKGQGAFQPQHF TGTGCCAGCAATGGAAAAGGGCAGGGGGCTTTTCAGCCCCAGCATTTT
TRBJ1-2 13 NA TRBV4-1 NA CASSQEGGRSITF TGCGCCAGCAGCCAAGAGGGAGGCAGGTCGATCACCTTC
TRBJ2-7 14 NA TRBV9 NA CASSEGPGLLEQYF TGTGCCAGCAGCGAGGGACCGGGACTTCTCGAGCAGTACTTC
TRBJ1-2 14 NA TRBV7-2 NA CASSSRTANYGYTF TGTGCCAGCAGCTCCCGGACAGCTAACTATGGCTACACCTTC
TRBJ2-3 16 TRBD2 TRBV3-1/TRBV3-2 once CASSRDGLAATDTQYF TGTGCCAGCAGCCGAGACGGACTAGCGGCTACAGATACGCAGTATTTT
TRBJ2-2 17 TRBD2 TRBV10-3 few CAIRAPRTSGDTGELFF TGTGCCATCAGGGCCCCCCGGACTAGCGGGGACACCGGGGAGCTGTTTTTT
TRBJ2-3 15 TRBD2 TRBV5-4 NA CASSSQRGLEGTQYF TGTGCCAGCAGCTCCCAGCGGGGCCTAGAGGGTACGCAGTATTTT
TRBJ1-2 11 NA TRBV5-1 NA CASSYDNGYTF TGCGCCAGCAGCTACGACAATGGCTACACCTTC
TRBJ1-1 16 TRBD1 TRBV27 NA CASSFLTSTGGSDLFF TGTGCCAGCAGTTTTCTCACGTCGACAGGGGGTTCCGATCTTTTCTTT
TRBJ2-7 13 NA TRBV11-2 NA CASSYQQDYEQYF TGTGCCAGCAGCTACCAACAGGACTACGAGCAGTACTTC
TRBJ1-1 13 TRBD1 TRBV19 few CATDRGGVTEAFF TGTGCCACCGACAGGGGAGGGGTCACTGAAGCTTTCTTT
TRBJ2-7 14 NA TRBV20-1 NA CSASWRRVPYEQYF TGCAGTGCTAGTTGGAGGCGCGTCCCCTACGAGCAGTACTTC
TRBJ1-1 15 NA TRBV28 NA CASSLVAGANTEAFF TGTGCCAGCAGTTTGGTAGCAGGGGCGAACACTGAAGCTTTCTTT